Listed below are T cell receptor beta chains from one sample, sequenced in a study of Graves' ophthalmopathy and Graves' hyperthyroidism. MiXCR, run by TCRdb on the multiplex PCR reads, gives a single entry per CDR3 protein. The table shows approximately 1.2 million distinct CDR3 sequences, with 36% occurring only once. Sequenced: peripheral blood or thyroid tissue (not recorded which). All receptors derive from an adult man with Graves' hyperthyroidism. The conserved cysteine and the conserved F or W are not part of the CDR3 here. The order of the fields is J gene, V gene, clone size, CDR3 protein. Size tells how often a clone was seen (once, few, many) or the class of an expanded clone, and some rows leave it out.

J gene: TRBJ2-7; V gene: TRBV20-1; clone size: -; CDR3 protein: SARITGTSGGSYEQY
J gene: TRBJ2-5; V gene: TRBV14; clone size: many; CDR3 protein: ASSRGLKETQY
J gene: TRBJ2-5; V gene: TRBV5-8; clone size: many; CDR3 protein: ASSLEGDQETQY
J gene: TRBJ2-1; V gene: TRBV29-1; clone size: -; CDR3 protein: SVGGTAYNEQF
J gene: TRBJ1-2; V gene: TRBV4-3; clone size: -; CDR3 protein: ASSQGVSYGYT
J gene: TRBJ1-6; V gene: TRBV3-1; clone size: many; CDR3 protein: ASSGQGLPLH
J gene: TRBJ1-5; V gene: TRBV11-2; clone size: -; CDR3 protein: ASSATQGCKVNQPQH
J gene: TRBJ1-2; V gene: TRBV7-2; clone size: -; CDR3 protein: ASNSDSLNYGYT
J gene: TRBJ1-2; V gene: TRBV7-9; clone size: many; CDR3 protein: ASSDYRGEDYGYT
J gene: TRBJ2-3; V gene: TRBV7-9; clone size: few; CDR3 protein: ATRLGGPGSTDTQY
J gene: TRBJ2-6; V gene: TRBV2; clone size: few; CDR3 protein: ASRDEWGAGLT
J gene: TRBJ1-1; V gene: TRBV2; clone size: -; CDR3 protein: ASSTPGTGGTEAF
J gene: TRBJ1-1; V gene: TRBV19; clone size: many; CDR3 protein: ASRNWARGTEAF
J gene: TRBJ2-2; V gene: TRBV7-8; clone size: -; CDR3 protein: AILQGTRNTGELF
J gene: TRBJ2-5; V gene: TRBV7-8; clone size: many; CDR3 protein: ASSLGDRETQY
J gene: TRBJ1-2; V gene: TRBV10-2; clone size: many; CDR3 protein: ASSPHRGQEANYGYT
J gene: TRBJ2-7; V gene: TRBV12-3/TRBV12-4; clone size: many; CDR3 protein: ASSPPTSGGPLEQY
J gene: TRBJ1-5; V gene: TRBV20-1; clone size: -; CDR3 protein: SARDRGAQGNQPQH
J gene: TRBJ2-2; V gene: TRBV7-3; clone size: many; CDR3 protein: ASSLALNGELF
J gene: TRBJ1-2; V gene: TRBV19; clone size: once; CDR3 protein: ASSSDGQWA
J gene: TRBJ1-2; V gene: TRBV29-1; clone size: -; CDR3 protein: SVGSSFDYGYT
J gene: TRBJ2-1; V gene: TRBV7-3; clone size: -; CDR3 protein: ASSHSGGEQF
J gene: TRBJ1-3; V gene: TRBV10-2; clone size: -; CDR3 protein: ASSEDISGSTIY
J gene: TRBJ2-7; V gene: TRBV7-6; clone size: -; CDR3 protein: ASSFGRGSHEQY
J gene: TRBJ2-5; V gene: TRBV12-3/TRBV12-4; clone size: -; CDR3 protein: ASSLSPTSDRGRPRETQY
J gene: TRBJ2-7; V gene: TRBV15; clone size: many; CDR3 protein: ATSRDRGISYEQY
J gene: TRBJ1-4; V gene: TRBV20-1; clone size: many; CDR3 protein: SAAREKLF
J gene: TRBJ1-6; V gene: TRBV12-3/TRBV12-4; clone size: many; CDR3 protein: ASSRQGWNSPLH
J gene: TRBJ2-7; V gene: TRBV27; clone size: -; CDR3 protein: ASSLSSGGAMHEQY
J gene: TRBJ1-4; V gene: TRBV25-1; clone size: -; CDR3 protein: ATSSFQTGLSEKLF
J gene: TRBJ1-1; V gene: TRBV24-1; clone size: -; CDR3 protein: ATSGGTGGLGTEAF
J gene: TRBJ1-2; V gene: TRBV4-1; clone size: many; CDR3 protein: ASRGVANYGYT
J gene: TRBJ2-7; V gene: TRBV4-3; clone size: -; CDR3 protein: ASSLYTYSYEQY
J gene: TRBJ1-4; V gene: TRBV7-9; clone size: -; CDR3 protein: ASSPSPGYEKLF
J gene: TRBJ2-2; V gene: TRBV10-2; clone size: few; CDR3 protein: ASRDPGGTGELF
J gene: TRBJ1-2; V gene: TRBV12-3/TRBV12-4; clone size: -; CDR3 protein: ASTPRGVSNYGYT
J gene: TRBJ1-5; V gene: TRBV5-1; clone size: many; CDR3 protein: ASSLWGSNQPQH
J gene: TRBJ2-7; V gene: TRBV11-2; clone size: -; CDR3 protein: ASSFIGTDEQY
J gene: TRBJ2-7; V gene: TRBV4-1; clone size: few; CDR3 protein: ASSQWQASYEQY
J gene: TRBJ2-7; V gene: TRBV19; clone size: many; CDR3 protein: ASSTPGQTYEQY
J gene: TRBJ2-7; V gene: TRBV10-2; clone size: -; CDR3 protein: ASSDGQGQGANEQY
J gene: TRBJ2-5; V gene: TRBV29-1; clone size: -; CDR3 protein: SVAGAQY
J gene: TRBJ1-1; V gene: TRBV2; clone size: many; CDR3 protein: ASSEGARGNTEAF
J gene: TRBJ1-2; V gene: TRBV7-2; clone size: few; CDR3 protein: ASSPKWEFRDRGIYGYT
J gene: TRBJ2-7; V gene: TRBV29-1; clone size: many; CDR3 protein: SVTQGLAAFQPAYEQY
J gene: TRBJ1-3; V gene: TRBV4-3; clone size: many; CDR3 protein: ASSQDRNSGNTIY
J gene: TRBJ2-7; V gene: TRBV27; clone size: once; CDR3 protein: ASSRQGGNGYEQY
J gene: TRBJ1-1; V gene: TRBV10-3; clone size: -; CDR3 protein: AISSGTGANTEAF
J gene: TRBJ1-1; V gene: TRBV7-9; clone size: few; CDR3 protein: ASSYIAMNTEAF
J gene: TRBJ2-7; V gene: TRBV29-1; clone size: -; CDR3 protein: SVDGGGRMYEQY
J gene: TRBJ2-7; V gene: TRBV5-1; clone size: few; CDR3 protein: ASSQELRVYEQY
J gene: TRBJ2-3; V gene: TRBV7-2; clone size: -; CDR3 protein: ASSLVKTSGGSTDTQY
J gene: TRBJ1-1; V gene: TRBV7-9; clone size: many; CDR3 protein: ASSLLGEAF
J gene: TRBJ2-7; V gene: TRBV7-2; clone size: few; CDR3 protein: ASSLLRAVAYEQY
J gene: TRBJ1-3; V gene: TRBV7-2; clone size: many; CDR3 protein: ASSLVSSFSGNTIY
J gene: TRBJ2-7; V gene: TRBV2; clone size: few; CDR3 protein: ASSEPSGSVSDEQY
J gene: TRBJ2-7; V gene: TRBV2; clone size: -; CDR3 protein: ASSEEGTGVGEQY